Listed here are 28 T cell receptor beta chains from one sample, sequenced in a study of vaccination effects on CD4 cells after COVID-19. These receptors have no identified antigens. Generated by immunoSEQ multiplex PCR, the TCRdb table keeps only in-frame clones and is missing some. The table records about 46,000 clones, roughly 74% of them present only once. At the end of around eleven days of culture, CD4+ T cells were isolated. Specimen: CD4+ T cells from PBMCs cultured without peptide, collected before COVID-19 vaccination. These receptors all stem from a human donor who had a prior SARS-CoV-2 infection.

This clone was counted only a few times. V and J are TRBV7-9 and TRBJ1-1; D uncertain. V gave up 1 base and J gave up 8 bases, with 14 bases separating them. The CDR3 spans 14 residues. Looked up from germline, CDR1 is SEHNR and CDR2 is FQNEAQ (reference sequence). The CDR3 region is CASSLDAGSTEAFF. The CDR3 DNA reads as TGTGCCAGCAGCTTAGATGCCGGCAGTACCGAAGCTTTCTTT.

The V call is TRBV5-8, the J call TRBJ1-4; D possibly corresponds to TRBD1 (6 bases). The CDR3 totals 15 residues. The germline CDR1 and CDR2 sequences are SGHTS and YDEGEE. The ends were cut back, 4 bases at V and 3 bases at J, with 13 bases in the middle. CDR3 loop: CASSPPGTSNEKLFF. The CDR3 DNA is TGTGCCAGCAGCCCACCAGGGACATCTAATGAAAAACTGTTTTTT. The complete variable domain, with remaining parts taken from reference TRBV5-8 and TRBJ1-4, reads EAGVTQSPTHLIKTRGQQATLRCSPISGHTSVYWYQQALGLGLQFLLWYDEGEERNRGNFPPRFSGRQFPNYSSELNVNALELEDSALYLCASSPPGTSNEKLFFGSGTQLSVL.

Concerning this clone itself: One end of the junction is discordant with germline, which a read error may explain. The chain recombines TRBV5-6 with TRBJ2-7, with TRBD2 identical over 8 bases. Per the germline V gene, CDR1 is SGHDT and CDR2 is YYEEEE. The CDR3 extends over 15 amino acids. The CDR3 DNA follows: TGTGCCAGCAGACCGGGGGGGGGACGTTCCTCCGAGCAGTACTTC. Protein: CASRPGGGRSSEQYF.

This clone was seen more than once but under ten times. This chain links TRBV7-9 with TRBJ1-2; D call uncertain. Germline CDR1 is SEHNR and CDR2 is FQNEAQ (reference sequence). V was cut by 4 bases and J by 4 bases, with 16 bases left in between. The CDR3 is 15 amino acids. The DNA for the CDR3 is TGTGCCAGCAGCTCCTCAATTACAGTTACCTATGGCTACACCTTC. Its translation is CASSSSITVTYGYTF.

The chain joins TRBV2 to TRBJ2-5, with TRBD2 identical over 10 bases. V shed 7 bases and J 1 base; nucleotides not matched to a gene: 6. Germline V CDR1 and CDR2: SNHLY, FYNNEI. The CDR3 contains 15 residues. CDR3 in amino acids: CASNRLAGAQETQYF. CDR3 DNA: TGTGCCAGCAACAGACTAGCGGGCGCCCAAGAGACCCAGTACTTC.

This chain links TRBV6-5 with TRBJ1-6; D is possibly TRBD1 (6 bases). V was clipped by 2 bases and J by 3 bases, with 11 bases between them. The CDR3 length is 16 residues. CDR1 is MNHEY, CDR2 SVGAGI, per germline. Written as DNA, the CDR3 is TGTGCCAGCAGTTACCAGGGGCCACTCTATAATTCACCCCTCCACTTT. Protein: CASSYQGPLYNSPLHF.

This clone showed up just a few times. The CDR3 sequence is CASSESTGSLDTQYF. The CDR3 coding sequence is TGTGCCAGCAGCGAATCGACGGGAAGTCTGGATACGCAGTATTTT. The rearrangement links TRBV9 to TRBJ2-3, with a tentative D call TRBD2 (5 bases). V was pared by 3 bases and J by 6 bases, with 17 bases between. The germline V gene encodes CDR1 SGDLS and CDR2 YYNGEE. This CDR3 comprises 15 residues.

The rearrangement joins TRBV6-7 to TRBJ2-1; TRBD1 agrees at 8 bases. TRBV6-7 is known as an ORF, though its function is uncertain. V was clipped by 0 bases and J by 12 bases; unmatched bases: 1. The CDR3 has 12 residues. The CDR3 is CASSYSGTGQFF. DNA of the CDR3: TGTGCCAGCAGTTACTCTGGGACAGGGCAGTTCTTC.

This clone has just a few counts. The V and J genes are TRBV28 and TRBJ2-1; TRBD2 aligns across 16 bases. From germline, CDR1 is MDHEN and CDR2 SYDVKM. The junction had 12 bases not matched to a gene; V was cut back by 3 bases and J by 13 bases. The CDR3 spans 17 residues. Here the CDR3 DNA reads TGTGCCAGCAGTTTTCTCCAGGGACTAGCGGGAGGGGTGGCTCAGTTCTTC. Its protein product is CASSFLQGLAGGVAQFF.

This chain uses TRBV12-3 or TRBV12-4 with TRBJ1-1; no definite D call. The V and J ends lost 3 bases and 4 bases respectively, with 9 bases between them. The CDR3 has 13 residues. CDR3 DNA sequence: TGTGCCAGCAGTTTGTCCACACCCACTGAAGCTTTCTTT. Amino acid sequence: CASSLSTPTEAFF.

The chain recombines TRBV24-1 with TRBJ2-1; 9 positions agree with TRBD1. With 1 base clipped from V and 6 bases from J, the junction kept 6 bases outside the gene matches. Germline loops: CDR1 KGHDR, CDR2 SFDVKD. The CDR3 is made up of 16 amino acids. Written as DNA, the CDR3 is TGTGCCACCAGTGATTTAAGGGACAGGGATGGCAATGAGCAGTTCTTC. It specifies CATSDLRDRDGNEQFF.

This clone came up once. The V and J genes are TRBV18 and TRBJ2-4, with 8 bases lining up with TRBD1. Unmatched junction bases numbered 5, after V lost 3 bases and J lost 7 bases. This CDR3 comprises 14 residues. Germline-derived CDR1 and CDR2 are KGHSH and LQKENI. CDR3 protein: CASSPRTGFNIQYF. In DNA form, the CDR3 reads TGTGCCAGCTCACCGAGGACAGGGTTTAACATTCAGTACTTC.

The V and J genes are TRBV5-1 and TRBJ2-4, with 8 bases matching TRBD2. CDR3 length: 14 amino acids. V trimming: 4 bases; J trimming: 8 bases; junction bases outside the gene matches: 8. Germline V lookup: CDR1 SGHRS, CDR2 YFSETQ. CDR3 bases: TGCGCCAGCAGCCTCGGACTAGCAGAGGACATTCAGTACTTC. As protein: CASSLGLAEDIQYF.

This clone was picked up a small number of times. The identical CDR3 is also encoded by other nucleotide sequences in the sample. The chain is built from TRBV30 and TRBJ1-3, with D maybe TRBD1 (5 bases). The germline gives CDR1 GTSNPN, CDR2 SVGIG (reference sequence). The germline V and J ends were trimmed by 0 bases and 4 bases, with 10 bases remaining between them. CDR3 length: 14 amino acids. DNA for the CDR3: TGTGCCTGGAGTGTCGGGGGATCGGGAAACACCATATATTTT. Its protein is CAWSVGGSGNTIYF.

The V and J genes are TRBV6-6 and TRBJ1-1; TRBD1 matches at 7 bases. This CDR3 is built from 14 residues. CDR1 MNHNY and CDR2 SVGAGI come from the germline V gene (reference sequence). V was pared by 2 bases and J by 5 bases, with 5 bases of the junction left unmatched. As DNA, the CDR3 is TGTGCCAGCAGTTACAGACAGGGTGGGACTGAAGCTTTCTTT. It translates to CASSYRQGGTEAFF.

The chain employs TRBV11-2 and TRBJ1-1; no reliable D call. CDR3 size: 14 residues. Germline V CDR1 and CDR2: SGHAT, FQNNGV. Trimming stripped 1 base from V and 1 base from J, with 7 bases between. The CDR3 loop reads CASSLGKGNTEAFF. The CDR3 DNA sequence: TGTGCCAGCAGCTTAGGGAAGGGGAACACTGAAGCTTTCTTT. Based on the CDR3 plus reference TRBV11-2 and TRBJ1-1, the full variable domain is EAGVAQSPRYKIIEKRQSVAFWCNPISGHATLYWYQQILGQGPKLLIQFQNNGVVDDSQLPKDRFSAERLKGVDSTLKIQPAKLEDSAVYLCASSLGKGNTEAFFGQGTRLTVV.

This clone was recorded once. The chain links TRBV19 to TRBJ1-5; perhaps TRBD1 as D (6 bases). Trimming removed 5 bases at V and 9 bases at J, with 14 bases between. This CDR3 region has 13 residues. The germline V gene encodes CDR1 LNHDA and CDR2 SQIVND (reference sequence). The CDR3 is CASSAQGYGPQHF. DNA for the CDR3: TGTGCCAGTAGTGCTCAGGGGTACGGGCCCCAGCATTTT.

This chain uses TRBV4-1 with TRBJ1-6, with 10 bases matching TRBD1. The CDR3 is 19 amino acids. Germline CDR1 MGHRA, CDR2 YSYEKL. V lost 10 bases, J lost 0 bases, and 15 bases stayed unmatched. DNA of the CDR3: TGCGCCAACCCACCGGGACAGGGGACGAAGAGCTCCTATAATTCACCCCTCCACTTT. As protein: CANPPGQGTKSSYNSPLHF.

This clone is deemed medium-sized. This chain links TRBV7-9 with TRBJ1-2; maybe TRBD1 (6 bases). Germline V gene lookup returns CDR1 SEHNR and CDR2 FQNEAQ (reference sequence). The CDR3 contains 13 residues. Trimming stripped 5 bases from V and 2 bases from J, with 9 bases between. The CDR3 DNA reads TGTGCCAGCAGCCGGGGACAAAACTATGGCTACACCTTC. This sequence encodes CASSRGQNYGYTF. The whole variable domain, remainder taken from reference TRBV7-9 and TRBJ1-2, is DTGVSQNPRHKITKRGQNVTFRCDPISEHNRLYWYRQTLGQGPEFLTYFQNEAQLEKSRLLSDRFSAERPKGSFSTLEIQRTEQGDSAMYLCASSRGQNYGYTFGSGTRLTVV.

V and J are TRBV2 and TRBJ2-3, with TRBD1 as a possible D gene (5 bases). Germline V CDR1 and CDR2: SNHLY, FYNNEI. V lost 3 bases and J lost 6, with 13 bases in between. This CDR3 is built from 14 residues. CDR3 bases: TGTGCCAGCAGTGATCAAGGGGTCGAGGATACGCAGTATTTT. Translated, it gives CASSDQGVEDTQYF.

This clone occurred once. V is TRBV7-6 and J is TRBJ1-4; possibly TRBD1 for D (6 bases). Germline CDR1 SGHVS, CDR2 FNYEAQ. Trimming removed 0 bases from V and 6 bases from J, with 17 bases in between. The CDR3 is 17 amino acids. The CDR3 DNA follows: TGTGCCAGCAGCTTAGCCGCCGTTGGGAGGGGGGATGAAAAACTGTTTTTT. This codes for CASSLAAVGRGDEKLFF.

V usage is TRBV19 and J usage is TRBJ2-3; TRBD2 agrees at 13 bases. The CDR3 is 16 amino acids. Germline V CDR1 and CDR2: LNHDA, SQIVND (reference sequence). With V trimmed by 5 bases and J by 2 bases, 4 bases remained unmatched. CDR3 nucleotides: TGTGCCAGTAGTCCGGGACTAGCGGGGAACACAGATACGCAGTATTTT. Amino acids: CASSPGLAGNTDTQYF.

The V gene is TRBV6-1, the J gene TRBJ1-2; D uncertain. Germline V CDR1 and CDR2: MNHNS, SASEGT. The CDR3 contains 15 residues. Trimming removed 0 bases at V and 5 bases at J, with 13 bases between. CDR3 residues: CASSEARTAIYGYTF. CDR3 bases: TGTGCCAGCAGTGAAGCGCGAACAGCCATTTATGGCTACACCTTC.

The rearrangement joins TRBV4-3 to TRBJ2-7; D is perhaps TRBD1 or TRBD2 (5 bases each). The V end lost 0 bases, the J end lost 3 bases, and 9 bases lay between the germline ends. Germline CDR1 LGHNA, CDR2 YSLEER. The CDR3 extends over 14 amino acids. The CDR3 is CASSQDRGSYEQYF. CDR3 in DNA: TGCGCCAGCAGCCAAGATCGGGGCAGCTACGAGCAGTACTTC.

This chain connects TRBV2 to TRBJ2-2; 10 nucleotides match TRBD2. CDR1 is SNHLY and CDR2 is FYNNEI in the germline V gene. With V trimmed by 6 bases and J by 6 bases, 4 bases remained unmatched. This CDR3 has 14 amino acids. The CDR3: CASRAGTSAGELFF. CDR3 DNA sequence: TGTGCCAGCAGAGCCGGGACTAGCGCCGGGGAGCTGTTTTTT.

This sequence joins TRBV4-2 and TRBJ1-1, with D perhaps matching TRBD1 (5 bases). The CDR3 has 14 amino acids. In germline, CDR1 is LGHNA, CDR2 YNFKEQ. The ends were cut back, 4 bases at V and 3 bases at J, with 12 bases in the middle. The CDR3 DNA reads as TGTGCCAGCAGCCCCAGGGCGGGGGACACTGAAGCTTTCTTT. It translates to CASSPRAGDTEAFF.

The V call is TRBV2, the J call TRBJ2-5, with 10 bases lining up with TRBD1. The CDR3 loop spans 13 amino acids. V was pared by 4 bases and J by 10 bases, with 6 bases of the junction left unmatched. From germline, CDR1 is SNHLY and CDR2 FYNNEI. This CDR3 reads CASSGGTGAGQYF. In DNA, the CDR3 is TGTGCCAGCAGTGGGGGGACAGGGGCAGGCCAGTACTTC.

The genes are TRBV5-1 and TRBJ2-5, with D possibly matching TRBD2 (6 bases). V was clipped by 4 bases and J by 5 bases, with 18 bases between them. The CDR3 is made up of 15 amino acids. Germline V gene sequence: CDR1 SGHRS, CDR2 YFSETQ. The CDR3 reads CASSASGTLGETQYF. The CDR3 coding sequence is TGCGCCAGCAGCGCCTCCGGGACTCTCGGGGAGACCCAGTACTTC.